The present TCR beta chain was sequenced within a study of cytomegalovirus exposure and HLA in healthy donors. The V end was cut by 5 bases, the J end by 4 bases, with 5 bases between. Germline loops: CDR1 SGHVS, CDR2 FNYEAQ. The CDR3 has 12 amino acids. PCR involved 60 Vbeta and 13 Jbeta primers. Profiled with immunoSEQ multiplex PCR; TCRdb holds only in-frame clones, not every one. Counted here are more than 200,000 clones, about three quarters occurring once; the ten biggest clones make up roughly 2%. This clone appeared a single time. The sequence came from a man in his late teens or twenties in good health and CMV-seronegative. The V gene is TRBV7-6, the J gene TRBJ2-2; no reliable D call. The material sequenced was PBMCs. CDR3 sequence: CASSPGTGELFF. In DNA, the CDR3 is TGTGCCAGCAGCCCAGGCACCGGGGAGCTGTTTTTT.